The clone carrying this T cell receptor (beta chain) was picked up one time. The CDR3 totals 19 residues. V dropped 6 bases and J dropped 2 bases, with 27 bases sitting between them. CDR1 and CDR2 from the germline V gene are MNHEY and SVGEGT. Cohort 3 donors were reported recovered after two negative PCRs, clearance, or symptom resolution. This sample is part of a study of blood T cell repertoires in COVID-19. Here immunoSEQ multiplex PCR was the method, and the copy in TCRdb shows in-frame clones only, minus some. This sample yields around 250,000 clones, of which approximately 82% are seen a single time; 14% to 15% belongs to the top ten.

The chain combines TRBV6-2 or TRBV6-3 with TRBJ2-3, with a weak D call TRBD2 (6 bases). The receptor was derived from a man aged 35 to 55 who had recovered from COVID-19. Specimen: PBMCs or T cells enriched from blood (not recorded which). The CDR3 is CASSSPGNWRGGNTDTQYF. CDR3 DNA sequence: TGTGCCAGCAGCTCCCCCGGGAACTGGCGGGGTGGGAACACAGATACGCAGTATTTT.